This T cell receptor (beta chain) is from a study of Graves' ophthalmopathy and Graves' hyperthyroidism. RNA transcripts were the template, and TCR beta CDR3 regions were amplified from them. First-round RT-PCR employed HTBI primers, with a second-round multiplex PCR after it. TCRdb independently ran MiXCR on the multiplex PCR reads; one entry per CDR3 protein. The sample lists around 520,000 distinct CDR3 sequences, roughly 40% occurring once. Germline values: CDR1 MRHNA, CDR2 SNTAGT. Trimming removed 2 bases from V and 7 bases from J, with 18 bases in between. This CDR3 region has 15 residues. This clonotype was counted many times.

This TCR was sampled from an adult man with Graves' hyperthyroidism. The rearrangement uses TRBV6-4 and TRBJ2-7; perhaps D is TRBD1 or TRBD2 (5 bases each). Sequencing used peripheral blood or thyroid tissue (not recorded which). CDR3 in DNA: TGTGCCAGCAGTGACGGCCTTCCTACTTGGGGGGAGCAGTACTTC. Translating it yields CASSDGLPTWGEQYF.